The 10 T cell receptor beta chains in this list originate from one sample, sequenced in a study of T cells in women clearing cervical HPV infection. Generated by immunoSEQ multiplex PCR, the TCRdb table keeps only in-frame clones and is missing some. This repertoire includes under 20,000 clones. The material sequenced was blood buffy coat. The receptors come from a woman between 18 and 69 years old with a cervical HPV16 infection that either progressed to CIN3+ or cleared (not recorded which).

In terms of frequency, this clone is medium-sized. The read ends 3 residues early relative to the CDR3; the germline J gene fills the gap. The chain employs TRBV10-3 and TRBJ2-5; TRBD2 agrees at 9 bases. V was pared by 6 bases and J by 4 bases, with 12 bases of the junction left unmatched. The CDR3 consists of 16 residues. Germline lookup yields CDR1 ENHRY and CDR2 SYGVKD. CDR3 amino acids: CAISSGVAGELETQYF. CDR3 DNA, as far as it was read: TGTGCCATCAGCTCCGGGGTAGCGGGAGAGTTAGAGACC.

CDR3 amino acids: CASSQYPGFDTEAFF. CDR3 DNA, as far as it was read: TGTGCCAGCAGCCAATACCCAGGGTTTGACACTGAA. The rearrangement links TRBV7-9 to TRBJ1-1; possible D gene TRBD1, 5 bases. The CDR3 is cut off 3 residues early in the read; its end comes from the germline J gene. CDR1 and CDR2 from the germline V gene are SEHNR and FQNEAQ (reference sequence). The CDR3 loop spans 15 amino acids. The V gene lost 5 bases and the J gene lost 3 bases, with 16 bases spanning the gap.

A word on this clone: The read falls 3 residues short of the CDR3 end, and the missing part is taken from the germline J gene. The J gene is TRBJ1-2, the V gene TRBV7-6, with 9 bases matching TRBD1. Unmatched junction bases numbered 8, after V lost 6 bases and J lost 0 bases. Germline CDR1 reads SGHVS; CDR2 reads FNYEAQ. This CDR3 has 16 residues. The CDR3 here is CASSEGRDRANYGYTF. CDR3 DNA, as far as it was read: TGTGCCAGCAGTGAAGGGAGGGACAGGGCTAACTATGGC.

Turning to this clone: The read ends 3 residues shy of where the CDR3 ends; the end is completed using the germline J gene. This chain joins TRBV2 and TRBJ2-3; TRBD1 matches 12 bases. The CDR3 runs to 15 residues. The ends lost 8 bases at V and 5 bases at J; junction bases unmatched: 8. From germline, CDR1 is SNHLY and CDR2 FYNNEI. CDR3 DNA, as far as it was read: TGTGCCAGCGCTGGGGACAGGGGGCCGAGAGATACG. Its translation is CASAGDRGPRDT. The complete CDR3 reads CASAGDRGPRDTQYF. The entire variable domain, with the rest obtained from reference TRBV2 and TRBJ2-3, is as follows: EPEVTQTPSHQVTQMGQEVILRCVPISNHLYFYWYRQILGQKVEFLVSFYNNEISEKSEIFDDQFSVERPDGSNFTLKIRSTKLEDSAMYFCASAGDRGPRDTQYFGPGTRLTVL.

As concerns this clone: The read halts 3 residues ahead of the CDR3 end, with the missing end drawn from the germline J gene. The V call is TRBV19, the J call TRBJ1-5, with D tentatively TRBD1 (6 bases). Trimming shortened V by 4 bases and J by 1 base, and 14 bases separated the two germline ends. The CDR3 loop spans 16 amino acids. Germline CDR1 is LNHDA and CDR2 is SQIVND (reference sequence). The CDR3 spells CASSKRTEQSNQPQHF. Partial CDR3 DNA: TGTGCCAGTAGTAAACGGACAGAACAAAGCAATCAGCCC.

Here the CDR3 reads CAWSVGLAGGRGELFF. The DNA read from the CDR3 is TGTGCCTGGAGTGTAGGTCTAGCGGGAGGAAGGGGGGAG. The chain carries TRBV30 and TRBJ2-2, with TRBD2 identical over 11 bases. The read halts 3 residues ahead of the CDR3 end, with the missing end drawn from the germline J gene. Germline-derived CDR1 and CDR2 are GTSNPN and SVGIG (reference sequence). V lost 0 bases to trimming and J lost 8 bases; unmatched junction nucleotides: 8. The CDR3 contains 16 residues.

With respect to this clone: From the germline J gene comes the end of the CDR3, since the read stops 3 residues before it. V and J are TRBV6-2 or TRBV6-3 and TRBJ1-1, with TRBD1 matching 7 bases. From germline, CDR1 is MNHEY and CDR2 SVGEGT. Trimming at V came to 6 bases and at J to 0 bases, leaving 4 bases not matched to a gene. This CDR3 has 14 residues. The CDR3 spells CASSTGAMNTEAFF. The CDR3 bases that were read are TGTGCCAGCAGCACAGGGGCCATGAACACTGAA.

Comments on this clone: The read gets to within 3 residues of the CDR3 end, and the germline J gene fills in the rest. The chain is built from TRBV5-4 and TRBJ1-3, with unresolved D. Per germline, CDR1 SGHNT and CDR2 YYREEE (reference sequence). This CDR3 has 15 residues. Trimming shortened V by 0 bases and J by 4 bases, and 11 bases separated the two germline ends. The CDR3 sequence is CASSLAQGPGNTIYF. The part of the CDR3 DNA that was read is TGTGCCAGCAGCTTGGCGCAAGGCCCCGGAAACACC.

A word on this clone: The read ends 3 residues early relative to the CDR3; the germline J gene fills the gap. The chain carries TRBV20-1 and TRBJ2-5, with D possibly matching TRBD1 (6 bases). Trimming removed 5 bases at V and 5 bases at J, with 21 bases between. The CDR3 has 15 amino acids. Per germline, CDR1 DFQATT and CDR2 SNEGSKA (reference sequence). The CDR3 DNA, read in part, is TGCAGTGCTGTCAGGGGAGCTTTTAGGGAGGAGACC. Residues: CSAVRGAFREET. The whole CDR3 sequence reads CSAVRGAFREETQYF.

Concerning this clone itself: Sequencing ends 3 residues short of the CDR3 end; the germline J gene provides the rest. V and J are TRBV19 and TRBJ1-1; 7 nucleotides align to TRBD1. The CDR3 loop spans 15 amino acids. Losses at the gene ends were 6 bases for V and 4 bases for J; bases not matched to a gene: 11. CDR1 LNHDA and CDR2 SQIVND come from the germline V gene (reference sequence). The sequenced part of the CDR3 DNA is TGTGCCAGTAGAGATATCATCGACAGGGTCACTGAA. Protein product: CASRDIIDRVTE. The CDR3 in its entirety is CASRDIIDRVTEAFF. The whole variable domain, remainder taken from reference TRBV19 and TRBJ1-1, is DGGITQSPKYLFRKEGQNVTLSCEQNLNHDAMYWYRQDPGQGLRLIYYSQIVNDFQKGDIAEGYSVSREKKESFPLTVTSAQKNPTAFYLCASRDIIDRVTEAFFGQGTRLTVV.